Sequencing of this TCR beta chain was carried out in a study of immune aging and cytomegalovirus after organ transplant (dated by TCRdb to the early 2020s). Some background on the complete study: Every transplant recipient was given three-drug immunosuppression consisting of prednisone, tacrolimus, and mycophenolate. On the study overall, not on this receptor specifically: Following viremia, cells with an aged phenotype rose post-transplant no matter the clone size, with the increase showing up earlier in large clones (days 200-264) than in small clones. TEMRA cells made up a larger share of large clones, and the seven largest clones (approximately 1,900 cells) gained aged and TEMRA cells while losing TCM cells. CD57 was not measured in the sequencing data, so a conservative gene-based aging definition was used instead.

Points on this clonotype: Its antigen target is currently unknown. There are no base qualities to consult, and no much larger clone falls within one base.

The CDR3, from cysteine to phenylalanine, totals 13 residues. Just the 39-base CDR3 DNA is kept, in frame starting at base 1. Trimming at the junction amounts to 0 bases on V and 5 bases on J, and the germline ends lie 7 bases apart. CDR1 is given as SGHRS and CDR2 as YFSETQ, both from the germline V gene. The time point label of this sample denotes: five sample-tagged time points from pre-transplant (day -1) to day 368 post-transplant, pooled. Thawed PBMC were stimulated for 12 hours with a CMV IE-1 overlapping peptide library without transport inhibitors. After thawing, cells rested overnight before stimulation in R10 medium with CD28/CD49d costimulation. The IE-1 peptide library was composed of 15-amino-acid peptides with overlaps of 11 amino acids. Each time point was barcoded with BD Single-Cell Multiplexing Kit Sample Tags, pooled, and stained with oligo-conjugated anti-CD45RA plus sorting antibodies. A BD FACSAria III was used to sort CMV-responsive CD8+CD137+ and CD4+CD154+ T cells at 4-way purity. EDTA vacutainers were used to collect blood, which was then processed with a Ficoll gradient within 1-24 hours.

Libraries came from single-cell sequencing. The sample was run on an Illumina NovaSeq 6000. For cell capture and library preparation, the team used the BD Rhapsody Targeted mRNA and AbSeq Reagent Kit in a microwell format. The libraries included TCR, sample tags, AbSeq, and targeted mRNA from the Human T-Cell Expression Panel, along with custom TOX and TOX2 primers. Sequencing of the libraries was performed on an Illumina NovaSeq. The authors' analysis ran thus. The analysis covered about 10,000 cells in total, of which 7076 were CD8 T cells and 4494 were CD8 T cells with an identifiable TCR CDR3. The BD Rhapsody Targeted Analysis Pipeline, including V(D)J processing, was run on the Seven Bridges Genomics platform to process the raw data. Quality control, Sample Tag demultiplexing with Lex-BDSMK, clone identification with VDJ Explorer, and Seurat clustering were all done in SeqGeq 1.6.0. Clones making up <1% of CD8 T cells were classified as non-expanded, and clones making up >2.5% of the sample were classified as clonal expansions. The public sequencing data were trimmed at Q25 with fastp and processed into clonotypes with MiXCR by TCRdb, which kept only in-frame beta chains. One record per CDR3 amino acid sequence lists the most common genes and DNA. In this record, the V and J calls reflect TCRdb's handling and not the investigators' own analysis. Here the sample has 20,000 to 25,000 distinct CDR3 sequences; more than 35% occur a single time. Jointly, the top ten make up around 25% of the sample.

This TCR derives from a female donor who had a heart transplant and CMV viremia. The rearrangement joined TRBV5-1 to TRBJ2-3; no D segment can be confidently identified. The sample here was CMV peptide-activated CD4+ and CD8+ T cells sorted from blood, taken at five time points, pooled. This specimen's cell subset or site label, interpreted: sorted CD8+CD137+ and CD4+CD154+ T cells after about 12 h CMV IE-1 peptide stimulation. The CDR3 protein is CASSLDGLDTQYF. The DNA sequence is TGCGCCAGCAGCTTGGACGGATTAGATACGCAGTATTTT.